The T cell receptor beta chain under discussion was sequenced for a study of tumor-infiltrating lymphocytes in primary liver carcinoma. In the study overall: There were roughly 3.65 to 7.5 million productive TCRbeta reads per sample, a yield similar across tissue types.

Turning to this clonotype: The junction departs from the called germline gene at one end, perhaps through a read error.

Co-extraction of both nucleic acids (RNA and DNA) used roughly 18-32 mg of unsorted bulk tissue. Germline V lookup: CDR1 SQVTM, CDR2 ANQGSEA. CDR3 length: 14 amino acids. The researchers produced TCR beta cDNA from approximately 550 ng total RNA with a constant-region primer. Three nested multiplex PCR rounds, a slightly modified ARM-PCR method, built the TCR beta libraries. TRBV1-TRBV30 forward primers paired with a C-beta reverse primer were used in the first two PCR rounds, which ran approximately 11 cycles each. MiXCR, run by TCRdb on the multiplex PCR reads, gives a single entry per CDR3 protein. Found here are around 120,000 distinct CDR3 sequences, roughly 69% of them singletons; the top ten hold around 9%.

The chain joins TRBV29-1 to TRBJ2-2, with D possibly matching TRBD2 (6 bases). This clonotype was sampled from an older woman with primary liver carcinoma and hepatitis B virus infection. The specimen sequenced was liver tumor tissue from sampling region 1. Subset defined: tumor region T1, superior pole. The chain's CDR3 is CSVVRRRGAGELFF. DNA of the CDR3: TGCAGCGTTGTACGACGGCGGGGCGCCGGTGAGCTGTTTTTT.